These 28 T cell receptor beta chains were sequenced from one sample in a study of blood T cell repertoires in COVID-19 (dated by TCRdb to the early 2020s). The library relied on the immunoSEQ multiplex PCR assay. TCRdb obtained this table from immuneACCESS and retained in-frame rearrangements with V and J assigned. These tables miss some clones; where compared with another copy, unresolved V genes account for less than half of the shortfall, and the remainder is unexplained. Present in this sample are roughly 160,000 clones, around nine tenths of which were seen just once. The ten largest clones represent 2.5% of the sample. The sample taken for sequencing was peripheral blood. The source of these receptors is a woman aged 80 or over with COVID-19, enrolled during active disease.

This clone was detected only a few times. The chain is built from TRBV9 and TRBJ1-2; 11 positions agree with TRBD1. The CDR3 loop spans 15 amino acids. V lost 0 bases and J lost 8; bases outside the gene matches: 6. CDR1 and CDR2 from the germline V gene are SGDLS and YYNGEE. The chain's CDR3 is CASSVAPGQGEGYTF. CDR3 bases: TGTGCCAGCAGCGTAGCTCCGGGACAGGGGGAGGGCTACACCTTC. Full variable domain (remainder filled in from reference TRBV9 and TRBJ1-2): DSGVTQTPKHLITATGQRVTLRCSPRSGDLSVYWYQQSLDQGLQFLIQYYNGEERAKGNILERFSAQQFPDLHSELNLSSLELGDSALYFCASSVAPGQGEGYTFGSGTRLTVV.

The chain links TRBV13 to TRBJ1-1, with TRBD1 identical over 8 bases. The CDR3 is 15 residues long. Germline CDR1 and CDR2: PRHDT and FYEKMQ (reference sequence). The V segment lost 3 bases and the J segment 2 bases; nucleotides outside the gene matches: 5. CDR3 amino acids: CASSLGDRQNTEAFF. The CDR3, as DNA: TGTGCCAGCAGCTTGGGGGACAGGCAAAACACTGAAGCTTTCTTT. Full variable domain (missing parts from reference TRBV13 and TRBJ1-1): AAGVIQSPRHLIKEKRETATLKCYPIPRHDTVYWYQQGPGQDPQFLISFYEKMQSDKGSIPDRFSAQQFSDYHSELNMSSLELGDSALYFCASSLGDRQNTEAFFGQGTRLTVV.

The V and J genes are TRBV3-1 (or the pseudogene TRBV3-2) and TRBJ1-5, with 11 bases fitting TRBD1. V was pared by 4 bases and J by 2 bases, with 13 bases of the junction left unmatched. Germline-derived CDR1 and CDR2 are LGHDT and YNNKEL (reference sequence). The CDR3 runs 19 residues. The CDR3 DNA reads TGTGCCAGCAGCCCGAGGAATTCGGGACAGGGGGTGGGCAATCAGCCCCAGCATTTT. Protein product: CASSPRNSGQGVGNQPQHF.

This clone was counted a few times. This chain links TRBV6-5 with TRBJ1-6; no clear D gene. Trimming removed 5 bases from V and 11 bases from J, with 13 bases in between. The germline V gene encodes CDR1 MNHEY and CDR2 SVGAGI. This CDR3 has 13 residues. This CDR3 is CASSKPTSTPLHF. For the CDR3, the DNA is TGTGCCAGCAGTAAACCAACATCAACACCCCTCCACTTT.

The J gene is TRBJ2-2, the V gene TRBV6-5, with 11 bases identical to TRBD2. The germline gives CDR1 MNHEY, CDR2 SVGAGI. This CDR3 comprises 16 residues. With V trimmed by 3 bases and J by 5 bases, 5 bases remained unmatched. CDR3 DNA sequence: TGTGCCAGCAGTTATTTCGGGACTAGCGGAACCGGGGAGCTGTTTTTT. Protein product: CASSYFGTSGTGELFF.

The J gene is TRBJ1-1, the V gene TRBV7-2, with D hard to call. Deletions cut 1 base from V and 6 bases from J, with 9 bases between. The CDR3 is 13 amino acids. Germline lookup yields CDR1 SGHTA and CDR2 FQGNSA. The chain's CDR3 is CASSLEVSPEAFF. CDR3 in DNA: TGTGCCAGCAGCTTAGAAGTTAGCCCTGAAGCTTTCTTT.

The chain has TRBV7-6 and TRBJ1-6; D is possibly TRBD1 (6 bases). V lost 5 bases to trimming and J lost 8 bases, with 13 bases between them. The CDR3 loop spans 14 amino acids. CDR1 is SGHVS, CDR2 FNYEAQ, per germline. In DNA form, the CDR3 reads TGTGCCAGCAGCCGTACAGGGTTGGATTCACCCCTCCACTTT. It is translated as CASSRTGLDSPLHF.

The CDR3 DNA reads as TGCGCCAGCAGCTTGGGACTCATTTCCCAAGAGACCCAGTACTTC. Encoded protein: CASSLGLISQETQYF. The rearrangement uses TRBV5-1 and TRBJ2-5; D unresolved. The CDR3 extends over 15 amino acids. V was trimmed by 0 bases and J by 1 base, leaving 10 bases between them. CDR1 and CDR2 from the germline V gene are SGHRS and YFSETQ.

The chain employs TRBV5-1 and TRBJ2-7, with 8 bases aligning to TRBD2. This CDR3 spans 15 amino acids. The trim removed 4 bases at V and 2 bases at J, leaving 8 bases unmatched. From germline, CDR1 is SGHRS and CDR2 YFSETQ. The CDR3: CASSVGLAGTYEQYF. In DNA, the CDR3 is TGCGCCAGCAGCGTAGGACTAGCTGGTACCTACGAGCAGTACTTC.

The V and J genes are TRBV5-6 and TRBJ2-2; tentatively, D is TRBD1 (6 bases). CDR1 is SGHDT, CDR2 YYEEEE, per germline. This CDR3 contains 18 residues. The V gene lost 3 bases and the J gene lost 6 bases, with 24 bases spanning the gap. In nucleotides, the CDR3 is TGTGCCAGCAGCTGGGGGCCCTCTGGGGGAACCGGTTCCGGGGAGCTGTTTTTT. It codes for CASSWGPSGGTGSGELFF.

The rearrangement uses TRBV7-9 and TRBJ1-1; the match to TRBD1 covers 12 bases. The length of the CDR3 is 15 residues. Germline CDR1 and CDR2: SEHNR and FQNEAQ (reference sequence). The V gene end was trimmed by 4 bases and the J gene end by 11 bases; junction bases not matched to a gene: 11. The CDR3 nucleotides are TGTGCCAGCAGCTACCCGGGACAGGGGGCCGGGAACGCTTTCTTT. Translating gives CASSYPGQGAGNAFF.

The rearrangement uses TRBV4-3 and TRBJ1-1, with D possibly TRBD1 on 5 matching bases. The germline V gene encodes CDR1 LGHNA and CDR2 YSLEER. The CDR3 spans 16 residues. Between the trimmed V and J ends, which lost 0 bases and 1 base, there was a span of 12 bases. CDR3 region: CASSQDSLGPNTEAFF. DNA for the CDR3: TGCGCCAGCAGCCAAGATAGTTTGGGGCCGAACACTGAAGCTTTCTTT.

This clone was recorded a few times. The chain has TRBV28 and TRBJ2-7; 7 bases agree with TRBD2. The CDR3 is 13 residues long. V dropped 10 bases and J dropped 9; count of bases not matched to a gene: 15. Germline loops: CDR1 MDHEN, CDR2 SYDVKM. The CDR3 loop is CATRDTGTGGQYF. DNA of the CDR3: TGTGCCACGAGGGATACAGGCACGGGAGGGCAGTACTTC.

This chain connects TRBV13 to TRBJ2-1, with 8 bases aligning to TRBD2. CDR3 size: 15 residues. Trimming took 1 base from V and 9 from J; bases not matched to a gene: 8. The germline CDR1 and CDR2 sequences are PRHDT and FYEKMQ (reference sequence). This chain's CDR3 is CASSLEKREFGEQFF. The CDR3 nucleotides are TGTGCCAGCAGCTTAGAAAAGCGGGAGTTCGGTGAGCAGTTCTTC.

The chain combines TRBV24-1 with TRBJ1-4, with a tentative D call TRBD1 (6 bases). The CDR3 consists of 15 residues. Trimming took off 7 bases at V and 0 bases at J, with 11 bases between the two ends. The germline V gene has CDR1 KGHDR and CDR2 SFDVKD. The CDR3 nucleotides are TGTGCCACCAGCCTTGGGACAACAACTAATGAAAAACTGTTTTTT. Protein sequence: CATSLGTTTNEKLFF.

The CDR3 spells CASSQASGIILSSYNEQFF. The CDR3 DNA is TGTGCCAGCAGCCAAGCTAGCGGGATAATTTTGAGCTCCTACAATGAGCAGTTCTTC. The chain employs TRBV14 and TRBJ2-1, with 9 positions matching TRBD2. Trimming removed 1 base from V and 0 bases from J; junction bases left unmatched: 10. The CDR3 consists of 19 residues. CDR1 SGHDN and CDR2 FVKESK come from the germline V gene. The full variable domain, its missing parts supplied by reference TRBV14 and TRBJ2-1, is EAGVTQFPSHSVIEKGQTVTLRCDPISGHDNLYWYRRVMGKEIKFLLHFVKESKQDESGMPNNRFLAERTGGTYSTLKVQPAELEDSGVYFCASSQASGIILSSYNEQFFGPGTRLTVL.

In its sample, this clone was seen a few times. This sequence joins TRBV28 and TRBJ2-7; TRBD2 matches at 7 bases. The ends lost 6 bases at V and 1 base at J; junction bases unmatched: 12. CDR3 size: 16 residues. Germline V gives CDR1 MDHEN, CDR2 SYDVKM. In nucleotides, the CDR3 is TGTGCCAGCAGCCGCGACGGTAGCGGGTTATCCTACGAGCAGTACTTC. Translating it yields CASSRDGSGLSYEQYF.

The rearrangement links TRBV6-5 to TRBJ1-2, with D perhaps TRBD1 (6 bases). The CDR3 is 13 amino acids. The germline V gene encodes CDR1 MNHEY and CDR2 SVGAGI. With 4 bases removed from V and 5 bases from J, the gap between germline ends came to 11 bases. This CDR3 is CASSLQGRYGYTF. The CDR3 region has the DNA TGTGCCAGCAGTTTACAGGGTCGGTATGGCTACACCTTC.

CDR3: CASSQEEDRGSDTQYF. For the CDR3, the DNA is TGCGCCAGCAGCCAAGAGGAGGACAGGGGGTCAGATACGCAGTATTTT. The V gene is TRBV4-3, the J gene TRBJ2-3, with TRBD1 identical over 10 bases. V was clipped by 0 bases and J by 4 bases; unmatched bases: 4. The germline V gene has CDR1 LGHNA and CDR2 YSLEER. The CDR3 is made up of 16 amino acids.

This sequence joins TRBV5-1 and TRBJ1-2, with D unresolved. The germline V and J ends were trimmed by 0 bases and 4 bases, with 7 bases remaining between them. Germline CDR1 reads SGHRS; CDR2 reads YFSETQ. CDR3 length: 13 residues. The CDR3 DNA reads TGCGCCAGCAGCTTGGGGGGAGCCTATGGCTACACCTTC. This sequence encodes CASSLGGAYGYTF.

This chain uses TRBV7-8 with TRBJ2-5; D is uncertain. The CDR3 has 13 residues. In germline, CDR1 is SGHVS, CDR2 FQNEAQ. V was trimmed by 3 bases and J by 0 bases, leaving 5 bases between them. The CDR3 DNA reads as TGTGCCAGCAGCTTCGACTACCAAGAGACCCAGTACTTC. Protein product: CASSFDYQETQYF. The entire variable domain, with the rest obtained from reference TRBV7-8 and TRBJ2-5, is as follows: GAGVSQSPRYKVAKRGQDVALRCDPISGHVSLFWYQQALGQGPEFLTYFQNEAQLDKSGLPSDRFFAERPEGSVSTLKIQRTQQEDSAVYLCASSFDYQETQYFGPGTRLLVL.

The chain recombines TRBV7-2 with TRBJ2-7; D perhaps matches TRBD2 (5 bases). The germline CDR1 and CDR2 sequences are SGHTA and FQGNSA. Trimming left V 0 bases short and J 5 bases short, with 11 bases between. This CDR3 has 14 amino acids. CDR3: CASSLAGVKDEQYF. DNA of the CDR3: TGTGCCAGCAGCTTAGCGGGAGTAAAGGACGAGCAGTACTTC.

This clone was counted only a few times. The chain combines TRBV20-1 with TRBJ1-5, with 7 nucleotides matching TRBD1. After removal of 3 bases from V and 1 base from J, the junction contained 3 bases not matched to a gene. This CDR3 has 14 residues. Germline values: CDR1 DFQATT, CDR2 SNEGSKA (reference sequence). CDR3 residues: CSASRTGSNQPQHF. DNA of the CDR3: TGCAGTGCTAGTAGGACAGGCAGCAATCAGCCCCAGCATTTT.

This clone was seen a handful of times. The chain couples TRBV7-8 to TRBJ1-1, with TRBD1 matching 7 bases. After removal of 3 bases from V and 11 bases from J, the junction contained 12 bases not matched to a gene. CDR1 and CDR2 (germline): SGHVS, FQNEAQ. The CDR3 is 14 amino acids. CDR3 region: CASSFRQGQDEAFF. CDR3 in DNA: TGTGCCAGCAGCTTTAGACAGGGTCAGGATGAGGCTTTCTTT. Supplemented by reference TRBV7-8 and TRBJ1-1, the full variable domain reads GAGVSQSPRYKVAKRGQDVALRCDPISGHVSLFWYQQALGQGPEFLTYFQNEAQLDKSGLPSDRFFAERPEGSVSTLKIQRTQQEDSAVYLCASSFRQGQDEAFFGQGTRLTVV.

The count of this clone is one. The chain is built from TRBV9 and TRBJ2-2, with 10 positions matching TRBD2. The J segment lost 3 bases and the V segment lost 1 base, leaving 9 bases of the junction unmatched. Germline values: CDR1 SGDLS, CDR2 YYNGEE. The CDR3 extends over 18 amino acids. CDR3 sequence reads: CASSVTAGGPVDTGELFF. In DNA form, the CDR3 reads TGTGCCAGCAGCGTAACAGCGGGGGGGCCCGTGGACACCGGGGAGCTGTTTTTT.

The chain uses TRBV19 and TRBJ2-1; a weak D match, TRBD1 (5 bases). Trimming took 1 base from V and 6 from J, leaving 10 bases between them. The germline gives CDR1 LNHDA, CDR2 SQIVND (reference sequence). This CDR3 spans 14 amino acids. The CDR3 sequence: CASSIGPGSNEQFF. For the CDR3, the DNA is TGTGCCAGTAGTATAGGTCCAGGGTCCAATGAGCAGTTCTTC.

The CDR3 nucleotides read TGTGCCAGCTCACCAGACAGGGGAGGGGAGACCCAGTACTTC. It is translated as CASSPDRGGETQYF. The rearrangement uses TRBV18 and TRBJ2-5; possible D gene TRBD1, 8 bases. Trimming took off 2 bases at V and 5 bases at J, with 12 bases between the two ends. CDR1 and CDR2 (germline): KGHSH, LQKENI. The CDR3 is made up of 14 amino acids.

Comments on this clone: The same CDR3 is also encoded by other DNA sequences in this sample. This rearrangement joins TRBV24-1 to TRBJ2-3; 7 positions match TRBD2. V lost 3 bases and J lost 6; bases outside the gene matches: 2. The CDR3 runs 13 residues. Germline V lookup: CDR1 KGHDR, CDR2 SFDVKD. DNA for the CDR3: TGTGCCACCAGTGATGTCGGGGGGGATACGCAGTATTTT. Translating it yields CATSDVGGDTQYF.